In terms of frequency, the clone carrying this T cell receptor beta chain is medium-sized. This sample is part of a study of T cell clusters in autoimmune cytopenias. Looking at the study overall: The median distinct TRB clonotype count was about 2,500 per sample, from a median approximately 52,000 reads.

TRB amplification used 250 ng of peripheral blood genomic DNA. One tube held mixed TRB-A and TRB-B primer pools for touch-down PCR. TCRdb reworked the multiplex PCR reads into one entry per CDR3 protein, no DNA. Recorded for this sample: about 8,100 distinct CDR3 sequences. Germline V gives CDR1 MNHEY, CDR2 SVGAGI. The CDR3 runs 15 residues. The sequence was collected from a human donor with an autoimmune cytopenia or autoimmune hepatitis (not recorded which). The genes are TRBV6-5 and TRBJ1-6. The sample consisted of peripheral blood. CDR3 sequence reads: CASSPSTGAYSPLHF.